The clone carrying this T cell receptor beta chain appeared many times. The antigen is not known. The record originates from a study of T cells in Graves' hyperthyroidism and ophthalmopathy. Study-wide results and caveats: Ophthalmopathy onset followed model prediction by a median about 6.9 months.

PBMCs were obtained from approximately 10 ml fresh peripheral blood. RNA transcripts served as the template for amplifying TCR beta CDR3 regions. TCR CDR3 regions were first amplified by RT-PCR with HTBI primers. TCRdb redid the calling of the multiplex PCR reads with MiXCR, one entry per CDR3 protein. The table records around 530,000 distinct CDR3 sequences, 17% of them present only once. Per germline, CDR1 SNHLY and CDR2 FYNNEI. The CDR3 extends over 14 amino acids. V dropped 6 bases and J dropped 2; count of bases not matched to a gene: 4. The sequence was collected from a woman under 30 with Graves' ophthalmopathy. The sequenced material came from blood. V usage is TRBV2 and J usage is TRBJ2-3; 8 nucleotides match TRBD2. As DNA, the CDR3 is TGTGCCAGCAGCGAGACTAGCGCCACAGATACGCAGTATTTT. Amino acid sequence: CASSETSATDTQYF.